These T cell receptor beta chains were read from a single sample in a study of blood T cell repertoires in COVID-19. Profiled with immunoSEQ multiplex PCR; TCRdb holds only in-frame clones, not every one. The sample includes about 50,000 clones, about 77% of them seen just once. The sequenced sample consisted of peripheral blood. Source of these receptors: a man aged 65-85 years with active or convalescent COVID-19. CDR3s leave out the opening cysteine and the closing phenylalanine or tryptophan. Fields, in order: CDR3 length, V gene, J gene, CDR3 protein.

CDR3 length: 12
V gene: TRBV7-6
J gene: TRBJ1-2
CDR3 protein: ASSLGGQGGFYT

CDR3 length: 14
V gene: TRBV5-6
J gene: TRBJ1-1
CDR3 protein: ASSLSLGRANTEAF

CDR3 length: 11
V gene: TRBV30
J gene: TRBJ1-1
CDR3 protein: AWIMRANTEAF

CDR3 length: 14
V gene: TRBV28
J gene: TRBJ1-4
CDR3 protein: ASSGLQGTANEKLF

CDR3 length: 16
V gene: TRBV19
J gene: TRBJ1-1
CDR3 protein: ASRRASGLQNSPTEAF

CDR3 length: 16
V gene: TRBV21-1
J gene: TRBJ1-4
CDR3 protein: ASSKEGRGTATNEKLF

CDR3 length: 13
V gene: TRBV28
J gene: TRBJ1-1
CDR3 protein: ASSTRQGRWTEAF

CDR3 length: 15
V gene: TRBV7-3
J gene: TRBJ2-3
CDR3 protein: ASSLTGTLAGGDTQY

CDR3 length: 11
V gene: TRBV5-1
J gene: TRBJ1-1
CDR3 protein: ASSFAGIGEAF

CDR3 length: 13
V gene: TRBV4-3
J gene: TRBJ1-2
CDR3 protein: ASSQDMSFYGGYT

CDR3 length: 17
V gene: TRBV5-1
J gene: TRBJ2-1
CDR3 protein: ARSGAGTGGPTHYNEQF

CDR3 length: 10
V gene: TRBV9
J gene: TRBJ1-1
CDR3 protein: ASSVDRGQAF

CDR3 length: 12
V gene: TRBV4-3
J gene: TRBJ2-2
CDR3 protein: ASRTTRNTGELF

CDR3 length: 11
V gene: TRBV5-4
J gene: TRBJ2-7
CDR3 protein: ASSLDSVGEQY

CDR3 length: 13
V gene: TRBV28
J gene: TRBJ1-5
CDR3 protein: ASSSQGVSNQPQH

CDR3 length: 14
V gene: TRBV13
J gene: TRBJ1-3
CDR3 protein: ASSLEPGLSGNTIY

CDR3 length: 16
V gene: TRBV10-3
J gene: TRBJ2-3
CDR3 protein: AISESGQLAGGSDTQY

CDR3 length: 12
V gene: TRBV3-1/TRBV3-2
J gene: TRBJ1-2
CDR3 protein: ASSQDYARGGYT

CDR3 length: 11
V gene: TRBV9
J gene: TRBJ1-1
CDR3 protein: ASSVEMNTEAF

CDR3 length: 11
V gene: TRBV6-2/TRBV6-3
J gene: TRBJ1-6
CDR3 protein: ASSGTGLAPLH

CDR3 length: 11
V gene: TRBV5-1
J gene: TRBJ1-2
CDR3 protein: ASSFSGDYGYT

CDR3 length: 12
V gene: TRBV6-6
J gene: TRBJ1-1
CDR3 protein: AGAGTGGSTEAF

CDR3 length: 12
V gene: TRBV5-1
J gene: TRBJ1-2
CDR3 protein: ASSLNGQGRGYT

CDR3 length: 11
V gene: TRBV30
J gene: TRBJ2-7
CDR3 protein: AWRWGNQYEQY

CDR3 length: 13
V gene: TRBV7-2
J gene: TRBJ1-4
CDR3 protein: ASSLGGGRREKLF

CDR3 length: 13
V gene: TRBV5-1
J gene: TRBJ2-3
CDR3 protein: ASSFAPGGADTQY

CDR3 length: 10
V gene: TRBV6-5
J gene: TRBJ2-7
CDR3 protein: ASSTDRGEQY

CDR3 length: 12
V gene: TRBV5-1
J gene: TRBJ1-4
CDR3 protein: ASSSGDNNEKLF

CDR3 length: 12
V gene: TRBV12-5
J gene: TRBJ2-1
CDR3 protein: ASGLYPQADEQF

CDR3 length: 12
V gene: TRBV7-2
J gene: TRBJ1-4
CDR3 protein: ASRSGTGNEKLF

CDR3 length: 13
V gene: TRBV4-1
J gene: TRBJ1-2
CDR3 protein: ASSQGGTANYGYT

CDR3 length: 11
V gene: TRBV28
J gene: TRBJ1-1
CDR3 protein: ASSLGQGTEAF

CDR3 length: 11
V gene: TRBV3-1/TRBV3-2
J gene: TRBJ2-7
CDR3 protein: ASSHRQAPRKY

CDR3 length: 13
V gene: TRBV2
J gene: TRBJ1-4
CDR3 protein: ASSELITTQEKLF

CDR3 length: 12
V gene: TRBV30
J gene: TRBJ1-2
CDR3 protein: AWSLEISNYGYT

CDR3 length: 13
V gene: TRBV21-1
J gene: TRBJ2-7
CDR3 protein: ASSNWGDRGYEQY

CDR3 length: 13
V gene: TRBV3-1/TRBV3-2
J gene: TRBJ1-2
CDR3 protein: ASSQRTGEGYGYT

CDR3 length: 11
V gene: TRBV10-2
J gene: TRBJ1-1
CDR3 protein: ASLRGEGTEAF

CDR3 length: 14
V gene: TRBV13
J gene: TRBJ2-3
CDR3 protein: ASSATGGGATDTQY

CDR3 length: 16
V gene: TRBV18
J gene: TRBJ1-4
CDR3 protein: ASSPRGQATATNEKLF

CDR3 length: 10
V gene: TRBV6-2/TRBV6-3
J gene: TRBJ2-3
CDR3 protein: ASSYLGGTQY

CDR3 length: 13
V gene: TRBV19
J gene: TRBJ1-5
CDR3 protein: ASSVVEGVNQPQH